Below are 32 T cell receptor beta chains sequenced from a single sample in a study of CXCR3 chemokines and chemotherapy response in bladder cancer. Using its own MiXCR run on the PCR reads, TCRdb lists one record per CDR3 protein. The table has approximately 12,000 distinct CDR3 sequences, around 12% seen once; the top ten hold 26%. The sample was collected from a patient whose treatment included neoadjuvant chemotherapy. The origin of the receptors is a human donor with bladder cancer that did not respond to neoadjuvant chemotherapy.

This clonotype showed up many times. The chain joins TRBV6-6 to TRBJ2-2; D tentatively reads TRBD1 or TRBD2 (5 bases each). Germline assignment: CDR1 MNHNY and CDR2 SVGAGI (reference sequence). The germline V and J ends were trimmed by 2 bases and 4 bases, with 11 bases remaining between them. This CDR3 comprises 15 residues. The CDR3 nucleotides read TGTGCCAGCAGTTACGGGGGAGAAGGCACCGGGGAGCTGTTTTTT. Residues: CASSYGGEGTGELFF.

This clonotype was counted many times. The CDR3 DNA is TGCAGCGTTGTTCCGACAGGGTTGCTCTACGAGCAGTACTTC. It translates to CSVVPTGLLYEQYF. The V and J genes are TRBV29-1 and TRBJ2-7; 7 nucleotides line up with TRBD1. Germline CDR1 and CDR2: SQVTM and ANQGSEA. This CDR3 comprises 14 residues. The V and J ends lost 4 bases and 3 bases, in that order; junction bases with no gene match: 9.

V gene TRBV6-6 combines with J gene TRBJ1-1; D gene unclear. The CDR3 consists of 14 residues. V was pared by 0 bases and J by 4 bases, with 9 bases between. Germline assignment: CDR1 MNHNY and CDR2 SVGAGI (reference sequence). CDR3 loop: CASSYSREGTEAFF. Here the CDR3 DNA reads TGTGCCAGCAGTTACTCACGCGAGGGCACTGAAGCTTTCTTT.

This clonotype was found many times. V gene TRBV27 combines with J gene TRBJ2-2; 12 bases line up with TRBD2. This CDR3 has 15 residues. The J segment lost 5 bases and the V segment lost 5 bases, leaving 3 bases of the junction unmatched. CDR1 is MNHEY and CDR2 is SMNVEV in the germline V gene (reference sequence). CDR3 loop: CASSPLAGGTGELFF. CDR3 sequence (DNA): TGTGCCAGCAGTCCACTAGCGGGGGGTACCGGGGAGCTGTTTTTT.

This clonotype has more than one count but fewer than ten. This rearrangement joins TRBV18 to TRBJ2-1; perhaps TRBD2 as D (6 bases). The V end lost 3 bases, the J end lost 6 bases, and 24 bases lay between the germline ends. The V gene's germline CDR1 is KGHSH and CDR2 LQKENI. The CDR3 has 18 amino acids. CDR3 region: CASSPRRAEAFMANEQFF. The CDR3 DNA sequence: TGTGCCAGCTCACCTAGGAGGGCGGAAGCGTTTATGGCCAATGAGCAGTTCTTC.

A few counts support this clonotype. This chain connects TRBV12-3 or TRBV12-4 to TRBJ2-1, with D possibly matching TRBD2 (7 bases). This CDR3 is 15 amino acids long. V lost 3 bases and J 8 bases, leaving 17 bases between the germline ends. The CDR3 DNA is TGTGCCAGCAGTTTGGGACGGGGGGCCAGGGATGAGCAGTTCTTC. This encodes CASSLGRGARDEQFF.

This clonotype was seen repeatedly, ten times or more. The V call is TRBV29-1, the J call TRBJ2-7; 16 positions agree with TRBD2. This CDR3 is built from 14 residues. V dropped 3 bases and J dropped 7; count of bases not matched to a gene: 3. CDR1 SQVTM and CDR2 ANQGSEA come from the germline V gene. The CDR3 region is CSVEGTSGRGEQYF. Written as DNA, the CDR3 is TGCAGCGTTGAGGGGACTAGCGGGAGGGGTGAGCAGTACTTC.

This clonotype has ten or more counts. In DNA, the CDR3 is TGTGCCAGCAGCTTAAACAGACTAAATTCACCCCTCCACTTT. It encodes CASSLNRLNSPLHF. The J gene is TRBJ1-6, the V gene TRBV7-2; D is ambiguous. CDR3 length: 14 residues. Germline values: CDR1 SGHTA, CDR2 FQGNSA. Trimming stripped 2 bases from V and 7 bases from J, with 9 bases between.

This clonotype was seen more than once but under ten times. V usage is TRBV27 and J usage is TRBJ2-3; D call uncertain. Germline lookup yields CDR1 MNHEY and CDR2 SMNVEV (reference sequence). The ends were cut back, 4 bases at V and 4 bases at J, with 9 bases in the middle. The CDR3 runs to 13 residues. The CDR3 loop is CASSSIIADTQYF. The CDR3 DNA reads as TGTGCCAGCAGTTCTATCATCGCAGATACGCAGTATTTT.

The chain joins TRBV28 to TRBJ1-6; TRBD1 agrees at 7 bases. The CDR3 covers 17 residues. Germline CDR1 is MDHEN and CDR2 is SYDVKM. V was pared by 5 bases and J by 7 bases, with 14 bases of the junction left unmatched. The CDR3 DNA follows: TGTGCCAGCAGTGATCACAGGGGCGGCGTATGGAATTCACCCCTCCACTTT. Its translation: CASSDHRGGVWNSPLHF.

This clonotype has only a few counts. The chain has TRBV7-9 and TRBJ2-7; D call uncertain. The V end lost 1 base, the J end lost 2 bases, and 18 bases lay between the germline ends. Per germline, CDR1 SEHNR and CDR2 FQNEAQ (reference sequence). The CDR3 is made up of 17 amino acids. The CDR3 DNA sequence: TGTGCCAGCAGCTTAGGTCTTAACCCGAGACAAACCTACGAGCAGTACTTC. Amino acids: CASSLGLNPRQTYEQYF.

This clonotype came up many times. The rearrangement joins TRBV18 to TRBJ1-6; 7 nucleotides match TRBD1. The CDR3 contains 15 residues. Germline V gene sequence: CDR1 KGHSH, CDR2 LQKENI. Trimming took 3 bases from V and 9 from J; bases not matched to a gene: 8. CDR3 sequence reads: CASSPSTGEGSPLHF. CDR3 nucleotide sequence: TGTGCCAGCTCACCCAGCACAGGGGAGGGTTCACCCCTCCACTTT.

This clonotype was found many times. V is TRBV6-1 and J is TRBJ1-2; 9 bases align to TRBD1. From germline, CDR1 is MNHNS and CDR2 SASEGT. Germline trimming cut 6 bases from V and 8 bases from J; bases unmatched to any gene: 7. CDR3 length: 13 amino acids. The CDR3 spells CASSWDRVVGYTF. CDR3 nucleotides: TGTGCCAGCAGCTGGGACAGGGTAGTAGGCTACACCTTC.

This clonotype was seen ten or more times. The V and J genes are TRBV6-5 and TRBJ2-7, with D hard to call. The V end lost 0 bases, the J end lost 3 bases, and 6 bases lay between the germline ends. Germline assignment: CDR1 MNHEY and CDR2 SVGAGI. The CDR3 has 13 amino acids. CDR3 protein: CASSYSMGYEQYF. For the CDR3, the DNA is TGTGCCAGCAGTTACTCGATGGGCTACGAGCAGTACTTC.

The chain uses TRBV28 and TRBJ1-1; D is possibly TRBD1 (5 bases). The V gene's germline CDR1 is MDHEN and CDR2 SYDVKM. V was cut by 4 bases and J by 1 base, with 10 bases left in between. CDR3 length: 14 amino acids. For the CDR3, the DNA is TGTGCCAGCAGTTCCGGGACGTCGAACACTGAAGCTTTCTTT. Amino acid sequence: CASSSGTSNTEAFF.

J is TRBJ2-5 and V is TRBV20-1; the match to TRBD2 covers 10 bases. The J call is in doubt because the DNA end fits TRBJ2-7 better. From germline, CDR1 is DFQATT and CDR2 SNEGSKA (reference sequence). The CDR3 is 15 residues long. This CDR3 is CSAREPAGGSYEQYF. CDR3 coding DNA: TGCAGTGCTAGAGAGCCAGCGGGAGGGTCCTACGAGCAGTACTTC.

This clonotype has a count of ten or more. V is TRBV19 and J is TRBJ2-1; 7 bases are shared with TRBD2. With 6 bases clipped from V and 4 bases from J, the junction kept 3 bases outside the gene matches. This CDR3 is 13 amino acids long. In germline, CDR1 is LNHDA, CDR2 SQIVND (reference sequence). CDR3 sequence reads: CASRAGVYNEQFF. The CDR3 nucleotides read TGTGCCAGTAGGGCGGGGGTGTACAATGAGCAGTTCTTC. Drawing the rest from reference TRBV19 and TRBJ2-1, the complete variable domain is DGGITQSPKYLFRKEGQNVTLSCEQNLNHDAMYWYRQDPGQGLRLIYYSQIVNDFQKGDIAEGYSVSREKKESFPLTVTSAQKNPTAFYLCASRAGVYNEQFFGPGTRLTVL.

This clonotype has at least ten counts. CDR3 DNA: TGTGCCAGCAGTCCCCACGGAGCCTTGAGACACTACACCTTC. Translating it yields CASSPHGALRHYTF. The rearrangement uses TRBV6-2 or TRBV6-3 and TRBJ1-2; D gene uncertain. CDR3 length: 14 residues. Germline V gene lookup returns CDR1 MNHEY and CDR2 SVGEGT. Trimming took off 5 bases at V and 10 bases at J, with 20 bases between the two ends.

Worth noting for this clonotype: A read error likely explains this, since a far larger clone differs by one base. The V call is TRBV6-6, the J call TRBJ1-1; 7 nucleotides line up with TRBD1. The trim removed 8 bases at V and 1 base at J, leaving 16 bases unmatched. This CDR3 is built from 17 residues. Germline V CDR1 and CDR2: MNHNY, SVGAGI (reference sequence). CDR3 sequence (DNA): TGTGCCAGCGGTAGGTCCTGGCCAGGGGGAGGGAACACTGAAGCTTTCTTT. Translation gives CASGRSWPGGGNTEAFF.

There are many counts of this clonotype. The chain uses TRBV24-1 and TRBJ2-1; 12 nucleotides line up with TRBD2. The CDR3 consists of 22 residues. Germline V CDR1 and CDR2: KGHDR, SFDVKD. The trim removed 1 base at V and 0 bases at J, leaving 15 bases unmatched. The CDR3 spells CATSDFEGLAGQRVSSYNEQFF. The CDR3 DNA follows: TGTGCCACCAGTGATTTTGAGGGACTAGCGGGCCAAAGGGTGAGCTCCTACAATGAGCAGTTCTTC.

The chain is built from TRBV25-1 and TRBJ1-5; the D gene is possibly TRBD1 (5 bases). The CDR3 runs to 15 residues. Between the trimmed V and J ends, which lost 2 bases and 5 bases, there was a span of 13 bases. Germline CDR1 and CDR2: MGHDK and SYGVNS. The CDR3 here is CASSEGVGVDQPQHF. The CDR3 nucleotides are TGTGCCAGCAGTGAAGGTGTGGGGGTGGATCAGCCCCAGCATTTT.

This clonotype was seen many times. The V call is TRBV27, the J call TRBJ1-4; D is ambiguous. CDR1 MNHEY and CDR2 SMNVEV come from the germline V gene (reference sequence). The germline V and J ends were trimmed by 8 bases and 8 bases, with 9 bases remaining between them. The CDR3 consists of 11 residues. The CDR3 DNA follows: TGTGCCAGCGGACGAAGGGAAAAACTGTTTTTT. The encoded protein is CASGRREKLFF. Complete variable domain (other parts from reference TRBV27 and TRBJ1-4): EAQVTQNPRYLITVTGKKLTVTCSQNMNHEYMSWYRQDPGLGLRQIYYSMNVEVTDKGDVPEGYKVSRKEKRNFPLILESPSPNQTSLYFCASGRREKLFFGSGTQLSVL.

This clonotype came up many times. The chain has TRBV27 and TRBJ1-4, with TRBD1 identical over 9 bases. CDR1 is MNHEY, CDR2 SMNVEV, per germline (reference sequence). This CDR3 comprises 19 residues. With V trimmed by 3 bases and J by 6 bases, 17 bases remained unmatched. Here the CDR3 reads CASSLYRTGAAPSDEKLFF. CDR3 bases: TGTGCCAGCAGTTTGTACAGGACAGGGGCCGCCCCCTCTGATGAAAAACTGTTTTTT.

In its sample, this clonotype was seen many times. In nucleotides, the CDR3 is TGTGCCAGCAGCTGGGACGTAACCTACGAGCAGTACTTC. Translated: CASSWDVTYEQYF. The chain links TRBV6-2 or TRBV6-3 to TRBJ2-7, with D perhaps assigned TRBD1 or TRBD2 (5 bases each). The CDR3 has 13 residues. Trimming shortened V by 6 bases and J by 2 bases, and 11 bases separated the two germline ends. Per germline, CDR1 MNHEY and CDR2 SVGEGT.

Many counts were recorded for this clonotype. The chain carries TRBV7-2 and TRBJ1-2; D is possibly TRBD1 (5 bases). V was trimmed by 0 bases and J by 8 bases, leaving 19 bases between them. This CDR3 is 16 amino acids long. Germline V CDR1 and CDR2: SGHTA, FQGNSA. The CDR3 loop is CASSLAGPGRGGGYTF. CDR3 DNA sequence: TGTGCCAGCAGCTTAGCAGGGCCCGGGAGGGGCGGGGGCTACACCTTC.

This clonotype was recorded at least ten times. The V and J genes are TRBV7-9 and TRBJ2-1; D is uncertain. The CDR3 runs to 12 residues. With 1 base removed from V and 10 bases from J, the gap between germline ends came to 8 bases. The germline CDR1 and CDR2 sequences are SEHNR and FQNEAQ (reference sequence). CDR3 amino acids: CASSLGNIEQFF. The CDR3 DNA reads as TGTGCCAGCAGCTTAGGGAATATAGAGCAGTTCTTC.

This clonotype came up many times. The rearrangement links TRBV15 to TRBJ2-2; no definite D call. The V and J ends lost 1 base and 5 bases respectively, with 11 bases between them. CDR1 is LNHNV and CDR2 is YYDKDF in the germline V gene (reference sequence). This CDR3 is built from 15 residues. CDR3 nucleotides: TGTGCCACCAGCAGAGGACGGGTTGAGACCGGGGAGCTGTTTTTT. Translation gives CATSRGRVETGELFF.

This chain uses TRBV5-4 with TRBJ2-1; D assignment may be TRBD1 or TRBD2 (5 bases each). The CDR3 totals 16 residues. V was shortened by 2 bases and J by 4 bases, with 16 bases between the two germline ends. Germline CDR1 reads SGHNT; CDR2 reads YYREEE (reference sequence). CDR3 sequence reads: CASSFDRGAGYNEQFF. For the CDR3, the DNA is TGTGCCAGCAGCTTTGACCGGGGCGCGGGTTACAATGAGCAGTTCTTC. The variable domain in full, completed from reference TRBV5-4 and TRBJ2-1, reads ETGVTQSPTHLIKTRGQQVTLRCSSQSGHNTVSWYQQALGQGPQFIFQYYREEENGRGNFPPRFSGLQFPNYSSELNVNALELDDSALYLCASSFDRGAGYNEQFFGPGTRLTVL.

This clonotype rates as medium-sized. The V call is TRBV29-1, the J call TRBJ1-1, with 7 bases matching TRBD1. CDR3 length: 13 amino acids. The germline CDR1 and CDR2 sequences are SQVTM and ANQGSEA. J gave up 1 base and V 4 bases, and 3 bases lay outside the gene matches. The CDR3 sequence: CSVAGQANTEAFF. The CDR3 DNA follows: TGCAGCGTTGCTGGACAGGCGAACACTGAAGCTTTCTTT. The full variable domain, rest sourced from reference TRBV29-1 and TRBJ1-1, is SAVISQKPSRDICQRGTSLTIQCQVDSQVTMMFWYRQQPGQSLTLIATANQGSEATYESGFVIDKFPISRPNLTFSTLTVSNMSPEDSSIYLCSVAGQANTEAFFGQGTRLTVV.

V is TRBV7-3 and J is TRBJ2-1; the D is unclear. Germline V gives CDR1 SGHTA, CDR2 FQGTGA. Trimming stripped 1 base from V and 10 bases from J, with 8 bases between. The length of the CDR3 is 12 residues. CDR3 region: CASSLNMGEQFF. In nucleotides, the CDR3 is TGTGCCAGCAGCTTAAATATGGGGGAGCAGTTCTTC.

This clonotype was found a few times. This rearrangement joins TRBV5-4 to TRBJ2-2; 8 nucleotides line up with TRBD1. Trimming cost V 4 bases and J 3 bases; bases outside gene matches: 8. There are 16 residues in the CDR3. Germline lookup yields CDR1 SGHNT and CDR2 YYREEE (reference sequence). CDR3 nucleotides: TGTGCCAGCAGCCCAGGGGGCCTAGGGGACACCGGGGAGCTGTTTTTT. This translates into CASSPGGLGDTGELFF.

Ten or more counts support this clonotype. The V and J genes are TRBV6-1 and TRBJ2-1, with 7 bases fitting TRBD2. In germline, CDR1 is MNHNS, CDR2 SASEGT. V lost 3 bases and J lost 2; bases outside the gene matches: 4. The CDR3 runs 15 residues. DNA for the CDR3: TGTGCCAGCAGTGATCCGGGGACTACCTACAATGAGCAGTTCTTC. Amino acid sequence: CASSDPGTTYNEQFF.